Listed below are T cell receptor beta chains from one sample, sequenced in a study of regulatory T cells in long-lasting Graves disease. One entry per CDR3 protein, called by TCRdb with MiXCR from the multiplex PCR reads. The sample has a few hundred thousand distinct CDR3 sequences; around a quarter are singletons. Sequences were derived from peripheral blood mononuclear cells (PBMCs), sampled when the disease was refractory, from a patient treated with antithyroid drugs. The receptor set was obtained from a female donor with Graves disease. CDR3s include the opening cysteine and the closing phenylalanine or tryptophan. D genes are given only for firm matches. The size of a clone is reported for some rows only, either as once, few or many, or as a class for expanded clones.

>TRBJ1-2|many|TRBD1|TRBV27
TGTGCCAGCAAAACGGCAGGGGGAGGCTATGGCTACACCTTC
CASKTAGGGYGYTF
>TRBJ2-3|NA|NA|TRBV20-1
TGCAGTGCTAGAAGGGATATCGAAGCGCAGTATTTT
CSARRDIEAQYF
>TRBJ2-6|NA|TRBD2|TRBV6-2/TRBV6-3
TGTGCCAGCGGTCAGACTAGCGGGACTAACGGGGCCAACGTCCTGACTTTC
CASGQTSGTNGANVLTF
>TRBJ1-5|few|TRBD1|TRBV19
TGTGCCAGTAGGGACAGGCGGTTGAATCAGCCCCAGCATTTT
CASRDRRLNQPQHF
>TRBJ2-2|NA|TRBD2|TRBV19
TGTGCCAGTAGGAGGACTAGCGGGAGTACCGCCGGGGAGCTGTTTTTT
CASRRTSGSTAGELFF
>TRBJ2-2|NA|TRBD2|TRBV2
TGTGCCAGCAGTGGGGAGGGGAGTAGCGGGGAGCTGTTTTTT
CASSGEGSSGELFF
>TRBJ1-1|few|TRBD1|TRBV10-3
TGTGCCATCACCGGACAGGTGAACACTGAAGCTTTCTTT
CAITGQVNTEAFF
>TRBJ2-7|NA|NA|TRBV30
TGTGCCCAGAAGGGTCGTTCCTACGAGCAGTACTTC
CAQKGRSYEQYF
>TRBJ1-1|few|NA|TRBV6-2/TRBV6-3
TGTGCCAGCACCCCCGAGGGCAGGGGCACTGAAGCTTTCTTT
CASTPEGRGTEAFF
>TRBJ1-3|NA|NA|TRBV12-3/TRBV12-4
TGTGCCAGCAGTTTATCGGGGGCGCTTGGAGACACCATATATTTT
CASSLSGALGDTIYF
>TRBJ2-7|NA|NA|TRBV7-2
TGTGCCAGCAGCTACCACCGGGACACTACCTACGAGCAGCACTTC
CASSYHRDTTYEQHF
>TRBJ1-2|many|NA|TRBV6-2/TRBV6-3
TGTGCCAGCAGTTACTCTTCACTAGGACTTGTGGCTGGCTACACCTTC
CASSYSSLGLVAGYTF
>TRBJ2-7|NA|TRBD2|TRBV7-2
TGTGCCAGCAGGGTAGCGGGAGTCTACGAGCAGTACTTC
CASRVAGVYEQYF
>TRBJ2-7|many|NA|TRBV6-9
TGTGCCAGCAGTTACCCGGGCTTCCCCTACGAGCAGTACTTC
CASSYPGFPYEQYF
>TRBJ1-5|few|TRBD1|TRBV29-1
TGCAGCATTGAAGACGGGACAGGGGGAAACCAGCCCCAGCATTTT
CSIEDGTGGNQPQHF
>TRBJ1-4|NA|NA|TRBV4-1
TGCGCCAGCAGCCTTGGAGATGCAACTAATGAAAAACTGTTTTTT
CASSLGDATNEKLFF
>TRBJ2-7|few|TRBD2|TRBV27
TGTGCCAGCAGCGCCTCAATAGCGGGGGTATCCTACGAGCAGTACTTC
CASSASIAGVSYEQYF
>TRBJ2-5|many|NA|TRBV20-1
TGCAGTGCTGGGGTTGAGTTCCAAGAGACCCAGTACTTC
CSAGVEFQETQYF
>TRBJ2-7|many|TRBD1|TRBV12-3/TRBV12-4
TGTGCCAGCAGACCCGGACAGGGGGCTTCGGGCGAGCAGTACTTC
CASRPGQGASGEQYF
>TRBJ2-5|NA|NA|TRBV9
TGTGCCAGCAGCACATCTCCCGTTGAGACCCAGTACTTC
CASSTSPVETQYF
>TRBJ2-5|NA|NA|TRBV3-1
TGTGCCAGCAGCCAAGAAGGAGGAGTCCAAGAGACCCAGTACTTC
CASSQEGGVQETQYF
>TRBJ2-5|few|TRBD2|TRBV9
TGTGCCAGCAGCGTAGTAGCGGGGCACCAAGAGACCCAGTACTTC
CASSVVAGHQETQYF